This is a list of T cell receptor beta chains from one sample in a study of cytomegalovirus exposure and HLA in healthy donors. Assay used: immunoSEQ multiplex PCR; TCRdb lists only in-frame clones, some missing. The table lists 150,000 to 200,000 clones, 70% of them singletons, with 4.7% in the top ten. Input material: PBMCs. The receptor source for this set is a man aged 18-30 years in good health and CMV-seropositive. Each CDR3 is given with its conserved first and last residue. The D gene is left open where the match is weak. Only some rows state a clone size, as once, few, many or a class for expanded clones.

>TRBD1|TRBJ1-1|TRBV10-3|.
TGTGCCATCAGACAACCTCCCGGGACAGGGGCGAACACTGAAGCTTTCTTT
CAIRQPPGTGANTEAFF
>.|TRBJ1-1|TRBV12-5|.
TGTGCTAGTGGTTTGGATATGTACACTGAAGCTTTCTTT
CASGLDMYTEAFF
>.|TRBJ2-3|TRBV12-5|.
TGTGCTAGTGGTTTGCAGGGGCGTCAAGATACGCAGTATTTT
CASGLQGRQDTQYF
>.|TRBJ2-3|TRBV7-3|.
TGTGCCAGCAGCTTCCGCGGCACAGATACGCAGTATTTT
CASSFRGTDTQYF
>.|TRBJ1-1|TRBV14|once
TGTGCCAGCAGCCAAGCCGGGACAAGTGAAGCTTTCTTT
CASSQAGTSEAFF
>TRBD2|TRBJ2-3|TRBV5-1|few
TGCGCCAGCAGCTTGGCGGGACTATCCGGGGGGGATACGCAGTATTTT
CASSLAGLSGGDTQYF
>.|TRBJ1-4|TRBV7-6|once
TGTGCCAGCAGGCGGGGAGCGGGAGAAAAACTGTTTTTT
CASRRGAGEKLFF
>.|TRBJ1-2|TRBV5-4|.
TGTGCCAGCAGCTTGGAAGCGGGGCAATATGGCTACACCTTC
CASSLEAGQYGYTF
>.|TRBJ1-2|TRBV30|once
TGTGCCTGGAGGAGCCGGGACAAACGGGGCTACACCTTC
CAWRSRDKRGYTF
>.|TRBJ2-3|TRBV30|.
TGTGCCTGTAGTCCAGGGGCTAGCACAGATACGCAGTATTTT
CACSPGASTDTQYF
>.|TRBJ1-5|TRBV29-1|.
TGCAGCGTGGGGGCTCAGCTCAATCAGCCCCAGCATTTT
CSVGAQLNQPQHF
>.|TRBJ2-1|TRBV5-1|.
TGCGCCAGCAGTCTGAGCTCCTACAATGAGCAGTTCTTC
CASSLSSYNEQFF
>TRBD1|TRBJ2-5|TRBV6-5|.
TGTGCCAGCAGGAAACTGGGACAGCTGGAGACCCAGTACTTC
CASRKLGQLETQYF
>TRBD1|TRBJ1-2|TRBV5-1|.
TGCGCCAGCAGCTTGGCCGGTGGGACAGGCTATGGCTACACCTTC
CASSLAGGTGYGYTF
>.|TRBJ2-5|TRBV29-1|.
TGCAGCGTTGAACCCCAGGGACTGGGAGTTGGAGAGACCCAGTACTTC
CSVEPQGLGVGETQYF
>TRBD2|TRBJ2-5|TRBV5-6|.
TGTGCCAGCAGCTCCCCCGGGACTAGCGGTTCAGGAGAGACCCAGTACTTC
CASSSPGTSGSGETQYF
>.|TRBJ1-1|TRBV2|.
TGTGCCAGCAAGACGGTAAGGGGGTTGAACACTGAAGCTTTCTTT
CASKTVRGLNTEAFF
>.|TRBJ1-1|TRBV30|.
TGTGCCTGGACCATATCCGGGGGAGCTTTCTTT
CAWTISGGAFF
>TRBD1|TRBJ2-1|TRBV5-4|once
TGTGCCAGCAGCTGGGACAGCAATGAGCAGTTCTTC
CASSWDSNEQFF
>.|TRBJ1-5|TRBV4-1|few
TGCGCCAGCAGCCATGGGCCGGGGGGGGTAAATCAGCCCCAGCATTTT
CASSHGPGGVNQPQHF
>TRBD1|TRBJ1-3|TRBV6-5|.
TGTGCCAGCAGTTACCGGGAAGACAGGGGTGGAAACACCATATATTTT
CASSYREDRGGNTIYF
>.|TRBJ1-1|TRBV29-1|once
TGCAGCGTTGGGGCCAGAAGACAAAACACTGAAGCTTTCTTT
CSVGARRQNTEAFF
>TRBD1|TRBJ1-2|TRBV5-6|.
TGTGCCAGCAGCCGGGACAGGGGGATGGGGGGCTACACCTTC
CASSRDRGMGGYTF
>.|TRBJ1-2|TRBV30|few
TGTGCCTGGGGGGCCATCGCCTCACACTCTAACTATGGCTACACCTTC
CAWGAIASHSNYGYTF
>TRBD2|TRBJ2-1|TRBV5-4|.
TGTGCCAGCAGTTCAGGAAGCGGGAGCTCCTACAATGAGCAGTTCTTC
CASSSGSGSSYNEQFF
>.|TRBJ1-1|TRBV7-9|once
TGTGCCAGCAGCGTAGGCCCGGGGGGCGTGAACACTGAAGCTTTCTTT
CASSVGPGGVNTEAFF
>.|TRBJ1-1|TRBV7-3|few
TGTGCCAGCAGCTTAGACAGCAACACTGAAGCTTTCTTT
CASSLDSNTEAFF
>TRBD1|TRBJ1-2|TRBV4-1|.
TGCGCCAGCAGCCAAGACCAGGGGACAGGGATTGCCTTGGGCTACACCTTC
CASSQDQGTGIALGYTF
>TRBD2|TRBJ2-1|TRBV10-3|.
TGTGCCACTGTAGAAGAAATAGCGGGAGGCTACAATGAGCAGTTCTTC
CATVEEIAGGYNEQFF
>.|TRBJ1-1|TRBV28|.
TGTGCCAGCAGCCGATCCCTGACAGGCGGTACTGAAGCTTTCTTT
CASSRSLTGGTEAFF
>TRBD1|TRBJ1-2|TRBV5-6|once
TGTGCCAGCAGCTTCCAGGGGGCTGGCTATGGCTACACCTTC
CASSFQGAGYGYTF
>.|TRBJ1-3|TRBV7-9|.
TGTGCCAGCAGCTTAATAGAGCACTCTGGAAACACCATATATTTT
CASSLIEHSGNTIYF
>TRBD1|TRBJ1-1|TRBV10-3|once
TGTGCCATCAGTGACCCGGACAGGGCTACAGCTTTCTTT
CAISDPDRATAFF
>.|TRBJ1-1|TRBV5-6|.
TGTGCCAGCACCCTTGGGGGCGGAAACACTGAAGCTTTCTTT
CASTLGGGNTEAFF
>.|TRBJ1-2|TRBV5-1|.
TGCGCCAGCAGCTTAGGGACACAAAACGGCTACACCTTC
CASSLGTQNGYTF
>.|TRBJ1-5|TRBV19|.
TGTGCCAGTAGTATAGCAGGGGACGCCAATCAGCCCCAGCATTTT
CASSIAGDANQPQHF
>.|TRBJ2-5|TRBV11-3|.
TGTGCCAGCAGCAGAAGTCGGCAGGGTGAGACCCAGTACTTC
CASSRSRQGETQYF